Described below is a single TCR beta chain sequence and its context. Its antigen remains unknown. The data belong to a study of T cell responses to AZD1222 COVID-19 vaccine. Findings and caveats of the study: Most donors were white British, females outnumbered males, and clonal diversity was possibly underestimated.

This table comes from immunoSEQ multiplex PCR, and its TCRdb copy is limited to in-frame clones, with some not included. Of around 110,000 clones listed, almost 95% are singletons. The sequence came from an adult in good health. The material sequenced was peripheral blood, taken on day 0 of AZD1222 vaccination.

CDR3 residues: CASSPWTATNEKLFF. CDR3 sequence (DNA): TGTGCCAGCAGTCCCTGGACAGCAACTAATGAAAAACTGTTTTTT. V and J are TRBV6-1 and TRBJ1-4, with a tentative D call TRBD1 (6 bases). The germline gives CDR1 MNHNS, CDR2 SASEGT. V lost 5 bases and J 0 bases, leaving 10 bases between the germline ends. This CDR3 is built from 15 residues.